There are a few counts of the clone carrying this TCR beta chain. These data come from a study of blood T cell repertoires in COVID-19. At the level of the study: The study drew acute and convalescent COVID-19 samples from the United States, Italy and Spain. PBMCs, B-cell-depleted T cells, or T cells were the source of the cDNA or gDNA that made up the material.

Measured with immunoSEQ multiplex PCR; TCRdb has only the in-frame clones, and not every one. The table records a few hundred thousand clones, about 80% of them present only once. CDR3 size: 13 residues. Germline V gene data show CDR1 as MDHEN and CDR2 as SYDVKM. The V end was cut by 6 bases, the J end by 3 bases, with 11 bases between. Sequenced input: peripheral blood. The chain combines TRBV28 with TRBJ1-2; D may be TRBD1 (6 bases). The sequence was obtained from a person aged 70 to 85 with COVID-19, enrolled during active disease. This chain's CDR3 is CASSSDRHYGYTF. The CDR3 DNA reads TGTGCCAGCAGCTCCGACAGGCACTATGGCTACACCTTC.